This passage covers 10 T cell receptor beta chains from one sample sequenced in a study of neoadjuvant anti-PD-1 for oral cavity cancer. Regarding time point: after neoadjuvant nivolumab, at surgical resection. Produced via immunoSEQ multiplex PCR; TCRdb's table is partial and in-frame only. The table includes over 65,000 clones, more than 75% detected once. Sequences were derived from PBMCs, sampled after nivolumab (anti-PD-1) treatment. The source of these receptors is a person aged 35-80 years with oral cavity squamous cell carcinoma.

This clone was observed a few times. The genes are TRBV9 and TRBJ2-5; 7 nucleotides match TRBD1. The CDR3 extends over 14 amino acids. After removal of 2 bases from V and 4 bases from J, the junction contained 5 bases not matched to a gene. Germline V gives CDR1 SGDLS, CDR2 YYNGEE. CDR3 protein: CASSVDRVGETQYF. The CDR3 DNA follows: TGTGCCAGCAGCGTCGACAGGGTTGGAGAGACCCAGTACTTC.

This sequence joins TRBV11-3 and TRBJ2-3, with D hard to call. Germline-derived CDR1 and CDR2 are SGHNT and YENEEA. With 3 bases removed from V and 0 bases from J, the gap between germline ends came to 7 bases. The CDR3 extends over 14 amino acids. CDR3 DNA: TGTGCCAGCAGCTTCGGACCCAGCACAGATACGCAGTATTTT. Protein product: CASSFGPSTDTQYF.

The V gene is TRBV29-1, the J gene TRBJ2-3, with D maybe TRBD2 (5 bases). Germline CDR1 SQVTM, CDR2 ANQGSEA. This CDR3 region has 16 residues. V was shortened by 1 base and J by 3 bases, with 17 bases between the two germline ends. The CDR3 region is CSVEAGSWERTDTQYF. As DNA, the CDR3 is TGCAGCGTTGAAGCGGGGTCCTGGGAGAGAACAGATACGCAGTATTTT.

V is TRBV4-1 and J is TRBJ2-5; 7 bases fit TRBD1. Germline trimming cut 2 bases from V and 2 bases from J; bases unmatched to any gene: 5. The CDR3 has 15 amino acids. Germline CDR1 is MGHRA and CDR2 is YSYEKL. The CDR3, as DNA: TGCGCCAGCAGCCAACGACAGGGACCTCAAGAGACCCAGTACTTC. This sequence encodes CASSQRQGPQETQYF.

J is TRBJ2-1 and V is TRBV6-1; 9 nucleotides line up with TRBD1. Germline-derived CDR1 and CDR2 are MNHNS and SASEGT. This CDR3 region has 17 residues. Trimming cost V 3 bases and J 2 bases; bases outside gene matches: 8. The CDR3 DNA reads as TGTGCCAGCAGTGATCCCGGGACAGGGATCACCTACAATGAGCAGTTCTTC. Amino acid sequence: CASSDPGTGITYNEQFF.

V usage is TRBV29-1 and J usage is TRBJ2-7; unclear D gene. There are 12 residues in the CDR3. The ends were cut back, 1 base at V and 3 bases at J, with 7 bases in the middle. CDR1 is SQVTM and CDR2 is ANQGSEA in the germline V gene. Here the CDR3 reads CSVEGESYEQYF. The DNA of the CDR3 is TGCAGCGTTGAAGGGGAAAGCTACGAGCAGTACTTC.

V usage is TRBV7-8 and J usage is TRBJ2-1; 12 nucleotides align to TRBD2. V gave up 5 bases and J gave up 6 bases; unmatched junction bases: 17. The CDR3 is 19 residues long. The germline CDR1 and CDR2 sequences are SGHVS and FQNEAQ. The CDR3 loop reads CASSHRPPRLAGETNEQFF. CDR3 nucleotides: TGTGCCAGCAGCCATCGACCCCCCCGACTAGCGGGAGAAACCAATGAGCAGTTCTTC. Filled out from reference TRBV7-8 and TRBJ2-1, the complete variable domain reads GAGVSQSPRYKVAKRGQDVALRCDPISGHVSLFWYQQALGQGPEFLTYFQNEAQLDKSGLPSDRFFAERPEGSVSTLKIQRTQQEDSAVYLCASSHRPPRLAGETNEQFFGPGTRLTVL.

The chain carries TRBV7-9 and TRBJ2-5; D unclear. The germline gives CDR1 SEHNR, CDR2 FQNEAQ (reference sequence). V was cut by 1 base and J by 4 bases, with 13 bases left in between. The CDR3 length is 15 residues. The CDR3 loop is CASSLEVGGIETQYF. The CDR3 nucleotides are TGTGCCAGCAGCTTAGAGGTTGGTGGTATAGAGACCCAGTACTTC.

The gene calls are TRBV5-4 and TRBJ1-2; 8 nucleotides match TRBD1. Germline V gene sequence: CDR1 SGHNT, CDR2 YYREEE (reference sequence). CDR3 length equals 14 residues. The V segment lost 4 bases and the J segment 4 bases; nucleotides outside the gene matches: 6. CDR3 sequence reads: CASSPDRASYGYTF. DNA for the CDR3: TGTGCCAGCAGCCCGGACAGGGCATCCTATGGCTACACCTTC.

The chain is built from TRBV11-3 and TRBJ2-3; D may correspond to TRBD1 or TRBD2 (5 bases each). V lost 5 bases, J lost 0 bases, and 15 bases lay in between. The CDR3 length is 16 residues. CDR1 is SGHNT, CDR2 YENEEA, per germline. The CDR3 DNA reads as TGTGCCAGCAGCCCAGGGACGGATTTTAGCACAGATACGCAGTATTTT. Its protein product is CASSPGTDFSTDTQYF.